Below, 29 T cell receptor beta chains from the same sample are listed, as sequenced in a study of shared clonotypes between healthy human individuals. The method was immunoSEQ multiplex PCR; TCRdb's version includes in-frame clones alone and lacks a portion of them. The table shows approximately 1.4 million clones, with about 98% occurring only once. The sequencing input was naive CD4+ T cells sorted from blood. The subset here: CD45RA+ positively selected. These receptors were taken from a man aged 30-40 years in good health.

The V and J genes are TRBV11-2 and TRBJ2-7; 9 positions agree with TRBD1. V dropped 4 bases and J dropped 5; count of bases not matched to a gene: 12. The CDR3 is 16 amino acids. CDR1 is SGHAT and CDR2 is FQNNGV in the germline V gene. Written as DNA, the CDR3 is TGTGCCAGCAGCTACCGTCTTGGACAGGGGTATGACGAGCAGTACTTC. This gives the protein CASSYRLGQGYDEQYF.

The CDR3 spells CASSDSGLANYEQYF. CDR3 DNA: TGCGCCAGCAGTGACTCCGGACTAGCGAACTACGAGCAGTACTTC. The rearrangement uses TRBV10-1 and TRBJ2-7; 9 bases align to TRBD2. Germline trimming cut 3 bases from V and 3 bases from J; bases unmatched to any gene: 6. CDR1 is WNHNN, CDR2 SYGVQD, per germline (reference sequence). The CDR3 is 15 residues long.

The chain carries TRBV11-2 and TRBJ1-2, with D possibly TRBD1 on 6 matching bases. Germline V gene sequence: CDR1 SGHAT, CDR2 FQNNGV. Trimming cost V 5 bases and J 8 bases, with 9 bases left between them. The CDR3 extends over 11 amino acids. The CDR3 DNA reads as TGTGCCAGCAGCCCAGGGGAGGGCTACACCTTC. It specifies CASSPGEGYTF.

CDR3 sequence (DNA): TGTGCCTGTCGAACCCAGCGGGAGCCAATGGAGACCCAGTACTTC. Protein sequence: CACRTQREPMETQYF. The chain uses TRBV5-4 and TRBJ2-5, with 8 bases identical to TRBD2. V lost 10 bases and J lost 5; bases outside the gene matches: 16. The length of the CDR3 is 15 residues. Germline V gene lookup returns CDR1 SGHNT and CDR2 YYREEE (reference sequence).

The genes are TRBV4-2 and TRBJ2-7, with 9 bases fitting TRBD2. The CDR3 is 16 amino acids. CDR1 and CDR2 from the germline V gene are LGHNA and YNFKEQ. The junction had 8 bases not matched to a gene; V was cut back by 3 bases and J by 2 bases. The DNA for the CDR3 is TGTGCCAGCAGCCACAGAGCGGGAGGCACGCCCTACGAGCAGTACTTC. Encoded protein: CASSHRAGGTPYEQYF.

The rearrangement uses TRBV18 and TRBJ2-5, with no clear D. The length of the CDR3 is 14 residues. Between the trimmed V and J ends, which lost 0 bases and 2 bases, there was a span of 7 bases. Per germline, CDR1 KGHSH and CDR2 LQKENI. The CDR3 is CASSPPAMQETQYF. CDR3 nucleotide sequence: TGTGCCAGCTCACCACCCGCCATGCAAGAGACCCAGTACTTC. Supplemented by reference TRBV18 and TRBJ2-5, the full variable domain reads NAGVMQNPRHLVRRRGQEARLRCSPMKGHSHVYWYRQLPEEGLKFMVYLQKENIIDESGMPKERFSAEFPKEGPSILRIQQVVRGDSAAYFCASSPPAMQETQYFGPGTRLLVL.

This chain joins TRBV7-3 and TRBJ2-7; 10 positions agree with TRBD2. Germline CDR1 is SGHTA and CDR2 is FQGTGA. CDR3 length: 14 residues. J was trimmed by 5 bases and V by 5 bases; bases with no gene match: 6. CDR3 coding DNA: TGTGCCAGCAGCCCTAGCGGGAGTAGCGACGAGCAGTACTTC. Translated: CASSPSGSSDEQYF.

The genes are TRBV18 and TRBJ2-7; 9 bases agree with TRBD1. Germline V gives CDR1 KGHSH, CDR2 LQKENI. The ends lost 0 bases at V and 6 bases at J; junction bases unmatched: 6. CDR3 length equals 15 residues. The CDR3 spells CASSPPTGGKVEQYF. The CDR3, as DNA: TGTGCCAGCTCACCACCGACAGGGGGTAAGGTCGAGCAGTACTTC. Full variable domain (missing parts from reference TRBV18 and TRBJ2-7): NAGVMQNPRHLVRRRGQEARLRCSPMKGHSHVYWYRQLPEEGLKFMVYLQKENIIDESGMPKERFSAEFPKEGPSILRIQQVVRGDSAAYFCASSPPTGGKVEQYFGPGTRLTVT.

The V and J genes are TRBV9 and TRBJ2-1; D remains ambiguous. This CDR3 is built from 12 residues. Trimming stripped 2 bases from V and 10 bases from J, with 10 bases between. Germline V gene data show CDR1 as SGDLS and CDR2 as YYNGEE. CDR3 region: CASSVSYGEQFF. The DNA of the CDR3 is TGTGCCAGCAGCGTGTCGTACGGGGAGCAGTTCTTC.

Here the CDR3 reads CASAEPTSDVETQYF. The CDR3, as DNA: TGTGCCAGCGCGGAGCCGACTAGTGATGTGGAGACCCAGTACTTC. The chain has TRBV28 and TRBJ2-5, with D possibly being TRBD2 (6 bases). CDR1 and CDR2 from the germline V gene are MDHEN and SYDVKM. The CDR3 consists of 15 residues. Deletions cut 8 bases from V and 5 bases from J, with 21 bases between. Together with reference TRBV28 and TRBJ2-5, the CDR3 gives the full variable domain: DVKVTQSSRYLVKRTGEKVFLECVQDMDHENMFWYRQDPGLGLRLIYFSYDVKMKEKGDIPEGYSVSREKKERFSLILESASTNQTSMYLCASAEPTSDVETQYFGPGTRLLVL.

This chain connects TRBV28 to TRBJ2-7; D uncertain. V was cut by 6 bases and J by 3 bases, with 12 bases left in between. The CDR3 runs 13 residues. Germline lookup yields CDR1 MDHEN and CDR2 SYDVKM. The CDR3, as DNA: TGTGCCAGCAGGAAGAAAACTAACTACGAGCAGTACTTC. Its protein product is CASRKKTNYEQYF.

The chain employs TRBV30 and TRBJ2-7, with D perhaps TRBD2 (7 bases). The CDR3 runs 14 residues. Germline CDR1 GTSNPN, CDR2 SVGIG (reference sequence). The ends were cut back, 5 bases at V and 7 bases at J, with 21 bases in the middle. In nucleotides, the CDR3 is TGTGCCTGGCAGGGGCTCCTGTCCGGGGGGGAGCAGTACTTC. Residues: CAWQGLLSGGEQYF.

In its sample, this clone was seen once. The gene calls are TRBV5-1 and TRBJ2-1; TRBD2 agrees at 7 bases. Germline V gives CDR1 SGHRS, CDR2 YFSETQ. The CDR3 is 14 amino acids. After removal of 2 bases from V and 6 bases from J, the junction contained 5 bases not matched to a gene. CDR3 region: CASSFGASGNEQFF. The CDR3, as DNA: TGCGCCAGCAGCTTTGGGGCTAGCGGCAATGAGCAGTTCTTC.

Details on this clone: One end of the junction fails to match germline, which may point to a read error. The CDR3 DNA reads as TGTGCCAGTACCCTCAATTTGCGGGACAGGGCTAGCTCCAACGAGCAGTACTTC. It codes for CASTLNLRDRASSNEQYF. This chain joins TRBV19 and TRBJ2-7; TRBD1 matches at 9 bases. The CDR3 covers 18 residues. Germline V lookup: CDR1 LNHDA, CDR2 SQIVND (reference sequence).

The CDR3 is CASSVQGLPGQPQHF. The CDR3 DNA sequence: TGTGCCAGCAGCGTACAGGGGCTACCTGGGCAGCCCCAGCATTTT. J is TRBJ1-5 and V is TRBV5-5, with 7 nucleotides matching TRBD1. The germline V gene has CDR1 SGHKS and CDR2 YYEKEE (reference sequence). The V and J ends lost 4 bases and 7 bases, in that order; junction bases with no gene match: 11. This CDR3 has 15 amino acids.

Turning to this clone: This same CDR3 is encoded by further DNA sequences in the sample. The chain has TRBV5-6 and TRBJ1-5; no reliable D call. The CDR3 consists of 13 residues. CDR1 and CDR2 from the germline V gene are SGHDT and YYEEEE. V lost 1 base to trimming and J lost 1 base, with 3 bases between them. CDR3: CASSLRSNQPQHF. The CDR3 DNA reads TGTGCCAGCAGCTTGCGGAGCAATCAGCCCCAGCATTTT.

The DNA for the CDR3 is TGCGCCAGCAGCCAAGAACCCAAGTGGCTAGCGGGAATCCCTATCTCCTACGAGCAGTACTTC. The encoded protein is CASSQEPKWLAGIPISYEQYF. The rearrangement links TRBV4-1 to TRBJ2-7; 9 nucleotides align to TRBD2. Germline-derived CDR1 and CDR2 are MGHRA and YSYEKL. The CDR3 covers 21 residues. Germline trimming cut 0 bases from V and 0 bases from J; bases unmatched to any gene: 18.

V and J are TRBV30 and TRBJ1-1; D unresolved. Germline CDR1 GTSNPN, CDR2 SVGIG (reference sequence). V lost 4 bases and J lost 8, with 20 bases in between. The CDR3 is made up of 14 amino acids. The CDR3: CAWITRLLTTEAFF. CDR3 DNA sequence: TGTGCCTGGATCACGAGGTTGCTGACAACCGAAGCTTTCTTT.

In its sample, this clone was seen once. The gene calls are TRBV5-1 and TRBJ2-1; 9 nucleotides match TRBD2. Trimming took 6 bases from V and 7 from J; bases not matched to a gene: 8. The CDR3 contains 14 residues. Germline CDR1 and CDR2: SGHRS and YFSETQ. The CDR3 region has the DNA TGCGCCAGCAACCCTCTAGCGGGAACTAATGAGCAGTTCTTC. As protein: CASNPLAGTNEQFF.

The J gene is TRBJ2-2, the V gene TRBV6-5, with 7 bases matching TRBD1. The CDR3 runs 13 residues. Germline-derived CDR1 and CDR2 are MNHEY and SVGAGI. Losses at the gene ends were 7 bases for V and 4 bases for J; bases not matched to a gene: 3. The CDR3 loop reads CASTNRGTGELFF. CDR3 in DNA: TGTGCCAGCACCAACAGGGGCACCGGGGAGCTGTTTTTT.

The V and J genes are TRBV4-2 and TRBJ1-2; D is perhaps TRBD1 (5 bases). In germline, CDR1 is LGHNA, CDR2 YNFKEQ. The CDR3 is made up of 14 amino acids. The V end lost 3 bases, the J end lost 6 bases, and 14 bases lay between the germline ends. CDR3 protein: CASSHGKGIDGYTF. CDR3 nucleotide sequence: TGTGCCAGCAGCCATGGTAAGGGGATAGATGGCTACACCTTC.

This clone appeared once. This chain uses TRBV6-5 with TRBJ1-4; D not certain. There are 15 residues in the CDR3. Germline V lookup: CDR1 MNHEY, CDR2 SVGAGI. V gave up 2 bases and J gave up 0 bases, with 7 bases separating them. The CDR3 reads CASSYRQATNEKLFF. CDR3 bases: TGTGCCAGCAGTTACCGGCAGGCAACTAATGAAAAACTGTTTTTT.

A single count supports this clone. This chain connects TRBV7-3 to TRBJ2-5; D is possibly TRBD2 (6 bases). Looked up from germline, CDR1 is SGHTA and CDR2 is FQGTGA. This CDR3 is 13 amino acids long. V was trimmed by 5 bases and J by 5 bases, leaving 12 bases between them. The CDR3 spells CASSTGSLETQYF. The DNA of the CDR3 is TGTGCCAGCAGCACCGGGAGCCTGGAGACCCAGTACTTC.

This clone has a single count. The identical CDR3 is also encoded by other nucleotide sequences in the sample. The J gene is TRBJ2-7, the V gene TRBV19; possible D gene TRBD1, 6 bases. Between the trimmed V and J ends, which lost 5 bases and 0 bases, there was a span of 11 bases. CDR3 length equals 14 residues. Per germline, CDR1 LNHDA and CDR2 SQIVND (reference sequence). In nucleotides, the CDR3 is TGTGCCAGTAGTCGACAGGTCAGCTCCTACGAGCAGTACTTC. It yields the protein CASSRQVSSYEQYF.

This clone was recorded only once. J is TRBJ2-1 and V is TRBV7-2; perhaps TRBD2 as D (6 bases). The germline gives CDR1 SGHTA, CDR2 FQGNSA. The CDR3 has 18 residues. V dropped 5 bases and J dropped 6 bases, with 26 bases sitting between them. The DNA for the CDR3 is TGTGCCAGCAGCCGACGTAGCGGAGGGAGCTATACGAGCAATGAGCAGTTCTTC. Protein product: CASSRRSGGSYTSNEQFF.

CDR3 in amino acids: CASSLTAGTYRSNEQFF. DNA for the CDR3: TGTGCCAGCAGTTTAACCGCCGGGACCTACCGGTCCAATGAGCAGTTCTTC. The gene calls are TRBV27 and TRBJ2-1; D may correspond to TRBD1 or TRBD2 (5 bases each). V was pared by 2 bases and J by 6 bases, with 20 bases between. The CDR3 sequence is 17 residues long. Germline CDR1 MNHEY, CDR2 SMNVEV (reference sequence).

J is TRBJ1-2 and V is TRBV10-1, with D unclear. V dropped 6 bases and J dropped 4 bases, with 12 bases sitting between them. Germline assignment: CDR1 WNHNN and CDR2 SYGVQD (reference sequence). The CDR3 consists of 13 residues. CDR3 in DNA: TGCGCCAGCAGCGCGGACGGATTCTATGGCTACACCTTC. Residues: CASSADGFYGYTF.

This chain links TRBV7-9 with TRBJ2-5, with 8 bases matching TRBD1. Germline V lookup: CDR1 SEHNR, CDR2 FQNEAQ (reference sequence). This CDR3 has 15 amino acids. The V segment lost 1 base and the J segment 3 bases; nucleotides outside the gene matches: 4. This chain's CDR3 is CASSLVTGAKETQYF. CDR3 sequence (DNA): TGTGCCAGCAGCTTAGTGACAGGGGCCAAAGAGACCCAGTACTTC.

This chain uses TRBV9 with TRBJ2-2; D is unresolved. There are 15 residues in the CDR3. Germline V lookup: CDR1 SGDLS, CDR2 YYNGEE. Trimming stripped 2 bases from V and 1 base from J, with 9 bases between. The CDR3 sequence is CASSVVSKNTGELFF. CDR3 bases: TGTGCCAGCAGCGTTGTCTCAAAGAACACCGGGGAGCTGTTTTTT. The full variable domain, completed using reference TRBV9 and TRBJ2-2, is DSGVTQTPKHLITATGQRVTLRCSPRSGDLSVYWYQQSLDQGLQFLIQYYNGEERAKGNILERFSAQQFPDLHSELNLSSLELGDSALYFCASSVVSKNTGELFFGEGSRLTVL.